A selection of T cell receptor beta chains follows, all from one sample in a study of CD4 T cells in relation to SARS-CoV-2 and coronaviruses. Their recognized antigens are unknown. TCRdb's copy holds only in-frame clones and misses some; the assay was immunoSEQ multiplex PCR. This sample has around 41,000 clones, with over 70% found just once. Sequenced material: naive CD4+ T cells from PBMCs, cultured in vitro. Every receptor here comes from an adult with COVID-19. Both conserved end residues are part of each CDR3. A D gene is named only where the DNA matches it firmly. Clone size is not always given. Where it is, it says once, few, many or a class for expanded clones.

cdr3_aa: CARRYAPGPSLRRENSPLHF; cdr3_nt: TGTGCCAGAAGATATGCACCGGGTCCTTCGCTGCGAAGGGAAAATTCACCCCTCCACTTT; d_call: .; v_call: TRBV5-3; j_call: TRBJ1-6; clone_size: once
cdr3_aa: CASVGRERNYYEQYF; cdr3_nt: TGTGCCAGCGTCGGCAGGGAAAGGAACTACTACGAGCAGTACTTC; d_call: .; v_call: TRBV6-5; j_call: TRBJ2-7; clone_size: .
cdr3_aa: CASSEGRGVSNQPQHF; cdr3_nt: TGTGCCAGCAGCGAGGGACGGGGAGTTAGCAATCAGCCCCAGCATTTT; d_call: .; v_call: TRBV5-6; j_call: TRBJ1-5; clone_size: once
cdr3_aa: CASHSSNQPQHF; cdr3_nt: TGTGCCAGCCACAGTAGCAATCAGCCCCAGCATTTT; d_call: .; v_call: TRBV28; j_call: TRBJ1-5; clone_size: .
cdr3_aa: CATSTKRGTQYF; cdr3_nt: TGTGCCACCAGCACCAAACGGGGGACCCAGTACTTC; d_call: .; v_call: TRBV15; j_call: TRBJ2-5; clone_size: .
cdr3_aa: CASSDVVVNTEAFF; cdr3_nt: TGTGCCAGCAGTGACGTGGTTGTGAACACTGAAGCTTTCTTT; d_call: .; v_call: TRBV25-1; j_call: TRBJ1-1; clone_size: .
cdr3_aa: CASSLVPGSYEQYF; cdr3_nt: TGTGCCAGCAGCTTGGTTCCAGGGAGCTACGAGCAGTACTTC; d_call: .; v_call: TRBV5-4; j_call: TRBJ2-7; clone_size: once
cdr3_aa: CASSRTGQGGQPQHF; cdr3_nt: TGTGCCAGCAGCCGAACGGGACAGGGCGGTCAGCCCCAGCATTTT; d_call: TRBD1; v_call: TRBV3-1/TRBV3-2; j_call: TRBJ1-5; clone_size: .
cdr3_aa: CASSSQGAYYGYTF; cdr3_nt: TGTGCCAGCAGCTCACAGGGGGCCTACTATGGCTACACCTTC; d_call: TRBD1; v_call: TRBV7-9; j_call: TRBJ1-2; clone_size: .
cdr3_aa: CASNRQGVFDEQFF; cdr3_nt: TGTGCCAGCAACCGACAGGGGGTATTCGATGAGCAGTTCTTC; d_call: TRBD1; v_call: TRBV2; j_call: TRBJ2-1; clone_size: few
cdr3_aa: CAWSALFGGAQRPYEQYF; cdr3_nt: TGTGCCTGGAGTGCGTTATTCGGGGGGGCGCAGCGCCCCTACGAGCAGTACTTC; d_call: TRBD2; v_call: TRBV30; j_call: TRBJ2-7; clone_size: .
cdr3_aa: CASTPRDTNTGELFF; cdr3_nt: TGTGCCAGCACCCCAAGGGACACAAACACCGGGGAGCTGTTTTTT; d_call: .; v_call: TRBV28; j_call: TRBJ2-2; clone_size: .
cdr3_aa: CASSIPSGRPDYYNEQFF; cdr3_nt: TGTGCCAGTAGTATCCCTAGCGGGAGGCCCGATTACTACAATGAGCAGTTCTTC; d_call: TRBD2; v_call: TRBV19; j_call: TRBJ2-1; clone_size: once
cdr3_aa: CASSLGGGEKLFF; cdr3_nt: TGTGCCAGCAGCTTGGGTGGGGGTGAAAAACTGTTTTTT; d_call: .; v_call: TRBV5-6; j_call: TRBJ1-4; clone_size: .
cdr3_aa: CASSESGYSNQPQHF; cdr3_nt: TGTGCCAGCAGTGAAAGTGGATATAGCAATCAGCCCCAGCATTTT; d_call: .; v_call: TRBV2; j_call: TRBJ1-5; clone_size: .
cdr3_aa: CASSQQARSTDTQYF; cdr3_nt: TGCGCCAGCAGCCAACAAGCACGCAGCACAGATACGCAGTATTTT; d_call: .; v_call: TRBV4-3; j_call: TRBJ2-3; clone_size: .
cdr3_aa: CASSEMIGGAGNQPQHF; cdr3_nt: TGTGCCAGCAGTGAAATGATAGGGGGGGCAGGGAATCAGCCCCAGCATTTT; d_call: .; v_call: TRBV6-1; j_call: TRBJ1-5; clone_size: .
cdr3_aa: CATHGGRNLNTEAFF; cdr3_nt: TGTGCCACCCACGGGGGCCGTAACCTTAACACTGAAGCTTTCTTT; d_call: .; v_call: TRBV19; j_call: TRBJ1-1; clone_size: .
cdr3_aa: CASSEQTQYF; cdr3_nt: TGTGCCAGCAGTGAACAGACCCAGTACTTC; d_call: .; v_call: TRBV2; j_call: TRBJ2-5; clone_size: .
cdr3_aa: CASSLDRTVLNSPLHF; cdr3_nt: TGTGCCAGCAGCTTAGATCGTACAGTACTTAATTCACCCCTCCACTTT; d_call: .; v_call: TRBV7-9; j_call: TRBJ1-6; clone_size: .
cdr3_aa: CASSVDAGFNYGYTF; cdr3_nt: TGTGCCAGCAGCGTAGATGCTGGTTTTAACTATGGCTACACCTTC; d_call: .; v_call: TRBV9; j_call: TRBJ1-2; clone_size: .
cdr3_aa: CASAGTGSGETQYF; cdr3_nt: TGTGCCAGTGCCGGGACAGGAAGTGGAGAGACCCAGTACTTC; d_call: TRBD1; v_call: TRBV19; j_call: TRBJ2-5; clone_size: once
cdr3_aa: CASSLSNGGSEKLFF; cdr3_nt: TGTGCCAGCAGCTTATCTAACGGGGGTAGTGAAAAACTGTTTTTT; d_call: .; v_call: TRBV7-9; j_call: TRBJ1-4; clone_size: .
cdr3_aa: CSVERVYRVDGYTF; cdr3_nt: TGCAGCGTTGAAAGGGTCTACAGGGTGGATGGCTACACCTTC; d_call: .; v_call: TRBV29-1; j_call: TRBJ1-2; clone_size: .
cdr3_aa: CASSPTDLLTDTQYF; cdr3_nt: TGCGCCAGCAGCCCGACAGACCTATTAACAGATACGCAGTATTTT; d_call: .; v_call: TRBV5-1; j_call: TRBJ2-3; clone_size: once
cdr3_aa: CASLPTKGTDTQYF; cdr3_nt: TGTGCCAGCCTCCCGACGAAGGGCACAGATACGCAGTATTTT; d_call: .; v_call: TRBV5-4; j_call: TRBJ2-3; clone_size: .
cdr3_aa: CASSFILGQASSYEQYF; cdr3_nt: TGTGCCAGCAGTTTTATCTTGGGACAGGCAAGCTCCTACGAGCAGTACTTC; d_call: TRBD1; v_call: TRBV27; j_call: TRBJ2-7; clone_size: .
cdr3_aa: CASKIQGRATGELFF; cdr3_nt: TGTGCCAGTAAAATTCAGGGGCGGGCCACCGGGGAGCTGTTTTTT; d_call: .; v_call: TRBV19; j_call: TRBJ2-2; clone_size: .
cdr3_aa: CASKDRAYYGYTF; cdr3_nt: TGTGCCAGCAAAGACAGGGCGTACTATGGCTACACCTTC; d_call: TRBD1; v_call: TRBV6-5; j_call: TRBJ1-2; clone_size: once
cdr3_aa: CASSLDFSSGNTIYF; cdr3_nt: TGTGCCAGCAGCTTAGACTTCAGCTCTGGAAACACCATATATTTT; d_call: .; v_call: TRBV11-2; j_call: TRBJ1-3; clone_size: .
cdr3_aa: CASTGTSANNEQFF; cdr3_nt: TGTGCCAGCACCGGGACTAGCGCTAACAATGAGCAGTTCTTC; d_call: TRBD2; v_call: TRBV2; j_call: TRBJ2-1; clone_size: .
cdr3_aa: CASGFMAGGYNEQFF; cdr3_nt: TGTGCCAGTGGTTTCATGGCGGGAGGGTACAATGAGCAGTTCTTC; d_call: TRBD2; v_call: TRBV19; j_call: TRBJ2-1; clone_size: .
cdr3_aa: CSVPVLAGGTDTQYF; cdr3_nt: TGCAGCGTTCCTGTACTAGCGGGAGGCACAGATACGCAGTATTTT; d_call: TRBD2; v_call: TRBV29-1; j_call: TRBJ2-3; clone_size: .
cdr3_aa: CASSLREGALRAFF; cdr3_nt: TGTGCCAGCAGTTTAAGGGAGGGGGCTCTCCGAGCTTTCTTT; d_call: TRBD1; v_call: TRBV27; j_call: TRBJ1-1; clone_size: .
cdr3_aa: CASSRLGGPGTDTQYF; cdr3_nt: TGTGCCAGCAGCCGTTTAGGGGGGCCAGGCACAGATACGCAGTATTTT; d_call: .; v_call: TRBV7-2; j_call: TRBJ2-3; clone_size: .
cdr3_aa: CSASQGEGTEAFF; cdr3_nt: TGCAGTGCTAGTCAGGGTGAGGGGACTGAAGCTTTCTTT; d_call: .; v_call: TRBV20-1; j_call: TRBJ1-1; clone_size: .
cdr3_aa: CASSPGFGAGANVLTF; cdr3_nt: TGCGCCAGCAGCCCCGGCTTTGGGGCTGGGGCCAACGTCCTGACTTTC; d_call: .; v_call: TRBV5-1; j_call: TRBJ2-6; clone_size: .
cdr3_aa: CASRLEPGTGGRTNYGYTF; cdr3_nt: TGTGCCAGCAGGTTAGAACCCGGAACAGGGGGCCGAACCAACTATGGCTACACCTTC; d_call: TRBD1; v_call: TRBV7-9; j_call: TRBJ1-2; clone_size: few
cdr3_aa: CASSAGTSVNNEQFF; cdr3_nt: TGTGCCAGCAGCGCCGGGACTAGCGTAAACAATGAGCAGTTCTTC; d_call: TRBD2; v_call: TRBV9; j_call: TRBJ2-1; clone_size: .
cdr3_aa: CASSFDGAGGPGDTQYF; cdr3_nt: TGTGCCAGCAGCTTCGACGGAGCGGGAGGGCCGGGAGATACGCAGTATTTT; d_call: TRBD2; v_call: TRBV5-4; j_call: TRBJ2-3; clone_size: once
cdr3_aa: CSVDSGENYGYTF; cdr3_nt: TGCAGCGTTGATTCAGGGGAGAACTATGGCTACACCTTC; d_call: .; v_call: TRBV29-1; j_call: TRBJ1-2; clone_size: .
cdr3_aa: CASSLGYGYTF; cdr3_nt: TGTGCCAGCAGCTTGGGTTATGGCTACACCTTC; d_call: .; v_call: TRBV5-4; j_call: TRBJ1-2; clone_size: .
cdr3_aa: CASSVVAGGSTDTQYF; cdr3_nt: TGTGCCAGCAGCGTAGTTGCGGGGGGGAGCACAGATACGCAGTATTTT; d_call: TRBD2; v_call: TRBV9; j_call: TRBJ2-3; clone_size: .
cdr3_aa: CATSDSGLGANVLTF; cdr3_nt: TGTGCCACCAGTGATTCGGGGCTGGGGGCCAACGTCCTGACTTTC; d_call: .; v_call: TRBV24-1; j_call: TRBJ2-6; clone_size: .
cdr3_aa: CASSFDLSSYNEQFF; cdr3_nt: TGTGCCAGCAGCTTTGACTTGAGCTCCTACAATGAGCAGTTCTTC; d_call: .; v_call: TRBV7-3; j_call: TRBJ2-1; clone_size: .
cdr3_aa: CASSGILTSYNEQFF; cdr3_nt: TGTGCCAGCAGTGGGATCTTAACCTCCTACAATGAGCAGTTCTTC; d_call: .; v_call: TRBV2; j_call: TRBJ2-1; clone_size: once
cdr3_aa: CASSQGARTRETQYF; cdr3_nt: TGTGCCAGCAGTCAGGGGGCGAGAACCAGGGAGACCCAGTACTTC; d_call: TRBD1; v_call: TRBV28; j_call: TRBJ2-5; clone_size: .
cdr3_aa: CASSLSRAGELFF; cdr3_nt: TGTGCCAGCAGTTTATCACGGGCCGGGGAGCTGTTTTTT; d_call: .; v_call: TRBV27; j_call: TRBJ2-2; clone_size: .
cdr3_aa: CASSLTPVNSPLHF; cdr3_nt: TGTGCCAGCAGCTTAACTCCAGTTAATTCACCCCTCCACTTT; d_call: .; v_call: TRBV3-1/TRBV3-2; j_call: TRBJ1-6; clone_size: .
cdr3_aa: CASSLEGGALAYEQYF; cdr3_nt: TGTGCCAGCAGCTTAGAGGGAGGGGCGCTAGCCTACGAGCAGTACTTC; d_call: TRBD2; v_call: TRBV7-2; j_call: TRBJ2-7; clone_size: .
cdr3_aa: CASTSGRGIYGYTF; cdr3_nt: TGTGCCAGCACCTCCGGCAGGGGTATCTATGGCTACACCTTC; d_call: .; v_call: TRBV28; j_call: TRBJ1-2; clone_size: .
cdr3_aa: CASSLWLNTRSTDTQYF; cdr3_nt: TGCGCCAGCAGCTTGTGGTTAAACACTAGGAGCACAGATACGCAGTATTTT; d_call: .; v_call: TRBV5-1; j_call: TRBJ2-3; clone_size: .
cdr3_aa: CASSQSLPGLADYNEQFF; cdr3_nt: TGCGCCAGCAGCCAATCCTTACCCGGACTAGCGGACTACAATGAGCAGTTCTTC; d_call: TRBD2; v_call: TRBV4-1; j_call: TRBJ2-1; clone_size: .
cdr3_aa: CASSLRLADPTGELFF; cdr3_nt: TGTGCCAGCAGTTTAAGACTAGCGGATCCCACCGGGGAGCTGTTTTTT; d_call: TRBD2; v_call: TRBV6-2/TRBV6-3; j_call: TRBJ2-2; clone_size: .
cdr3_aa: CASSHPRQYNEQFF; cdr3_nt: TGTGCCAGCAGCCACCCAAGGCAGTACAATGAGCAGTTCTTC; d_call: .; v_call: TRBV5-4; j_call: TRBJ2-1; clone_size: .